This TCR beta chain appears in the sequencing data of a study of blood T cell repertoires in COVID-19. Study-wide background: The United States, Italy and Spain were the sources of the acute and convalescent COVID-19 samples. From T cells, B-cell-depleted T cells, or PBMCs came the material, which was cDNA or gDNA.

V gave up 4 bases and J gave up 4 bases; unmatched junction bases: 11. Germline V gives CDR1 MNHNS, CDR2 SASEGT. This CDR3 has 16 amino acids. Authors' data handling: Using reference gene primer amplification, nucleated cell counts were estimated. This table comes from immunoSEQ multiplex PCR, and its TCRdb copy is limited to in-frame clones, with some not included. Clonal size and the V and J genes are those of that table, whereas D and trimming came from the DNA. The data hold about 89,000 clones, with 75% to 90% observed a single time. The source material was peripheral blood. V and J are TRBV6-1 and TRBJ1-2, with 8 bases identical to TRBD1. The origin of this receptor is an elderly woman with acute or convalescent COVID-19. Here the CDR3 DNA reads TGTGCCAGCAGTGCCGACCGGGACAGGAGCTCCTATGGCTACACCTTC. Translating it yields CASSADRDRSSYGYTF.